Listed below are T cell receptor beta chains from one sample, sequenced in a study of cytomegalovirus exposure and HLA in healthy donors. Clones were read by immunoSEQ multiplex PCR, and TCRdb kept only the in-frame ones, dropping some. The sample lists some 150,000 clones, 75% to 80% occurring once. Source material: PBMCs. The receptors were sampled from a male donor in good health and CMV-seronegative. Both conserved end residues are part of each CDR3.

j_call,v_call,cdr3_aa
TRBJ2-7,TRBV6-1,CASSEAGTGPYEQYF
TRBJ2-7,TRBV7-9,CASSPSYEQYF
TRBJ2-5,TRBV11-2,CASSLIFAGETQYF
TRBJ1-2,TRBV5-6,CASSLFPGVPLGYTF
TRBJ1-2,TRBV7-9,CASSSSVPGYTF
TRBJ2-3,TRBV18,CASSPVDTTDTQYF
TRBJ1-2,TRBV7-9,CASSPPTGVGYTF
TRBJ1-2,TRBV18,CASSPSGGQGTYGYTF
TRBJ2-7,TRBV27,CASRDGPAPDEQYF
TRBJ2-1,TRBV6-4,CASSATGTSAYNEQFF
TRBJ1-2,TRBV6-5,CASSERGYGYTF
TRBJ1-2,TRBV6-5,CASSTGGYYGYTF
TRBJ1-2,TRBV6-5,CASSYSAGANYGYTF
TRBJ2-4,TRBV7-8,CASSLVGGGMDIQYF
TRBJ2-1,TRBV10-3,CAIKEANEQFF
TRBJ1-3,TRBV6-1,CASSSDSAGNTIYF
TRBJ2-3,TRBV4-2,CASSQEPDRGSRTDTQYF
TRBJ1-1,TRBV6-5,CASRKHDSVNTEAFF
TRBJ1-1,TRBV21-1,CASSNPQGGTEAFF
TRBJ1-5,TRBV5-1,CASSIDRDQPQHF
TRBJ2-1,TRBV7-6,CASSLASGSWNEQFF
TRBJ2-1,TRBV19,CASSMQGTEQFF
TRBJ1-1,TRBV5-1,CASTLDRNTEAFF
TRBJ1-2,TRBV18,CASSLGYRDVYTF
TRBJ2-1,TRBV9,CASSAGTREYNEQFF
TRBJ2-7,TRBV10-3,CAISSSGTPYEQYF
TRBJ1-1,TRBV11-2,CASSLDSGAFF
TRBJ2-1,TRBV29-1,CSVDARNYNEQFF
TRBJ2-7,TRBV4-3,CASSQGEGRYEQYF
TRBJ1-2,TRBV9,CASSAAGGGKNYGYTF
TRBJ1-2,TRBV7-9,CSSSLAGSSYTF
TRBJ1-1,TRBV10-3,CAISGTGDMNTEAFF
TRBJ2-1,TRBV9,CASSVQGGSYNEQFF
TRBJ1-5,TRBV5-1,CASSLLPDQPQHF
TRBJ1-1,TRBV13,CASSGDRPEGTEAFF
TRBJ2-5,TRBV5-1,CASSFGGGGIQETQYF
TRBJ2-3,TRBV5-1,CASSLASGRTDTQYF